What follows describes a single T cell receptor beta chain. The target antigen is unknown. Reverse transcribed after extraction, RNA yielded cDNA as the sequencing template. Clones were read by immunoSEQ multiplex PCR, and TCRdb kept only the in-frame ones, dropping some. The sample holds a few hundred thousand clones, around two fifths seen once. As for treatment: oral pan-JAK inhibitor, 5-10 mg twice daily. It was from PBMCs that CD4+ and CD8+ T cells were sorted. Germline CDR1 is SNHLY and CDR2 is FYNNEI. The CDR3 spans 15 residues. J lost 2 bases, V lost 5 bases, and 8 bases had no gene match. The data were obtained in a study of CD8+ T cells in alopecia areata. General study points: Affected scalp, especially in alopecia totalis/universalis, had a higher clonality than normal scalp did. Many expanded lesional clones persisted in scalp and blood during tofacitinib.

The sequence was collected from a human donor with alopecia areata. The genes are TRBV2 and TRBJ1-2; 7 bases align to TRBD1. The source was CD4+ T cells sorted from blood, collected around week 34, from a patient treated with tofacitinib. The CDR3 sequence: CASSFTGERNYGYTF. CDR3 nucleotides: TGTGCCAGCAGTTTCACAGGGGAAAGGAACTATGGCTACACCTTC.